The 12 T cell receptor beta chains presented below share a single source sample, sequenced in a study of cytomegalovirus exposure and HLA in healthy donors. Primers for the PCR totalled 60 Vbeta and 13 Jbeta. Using immunoSEQ multiplex PCR, the repertoire was profiled, and TCRdb retains in-frame clones only, with some absent. Found here are under 200,000 clones, 62% of them singletons; the top ten hold 2.5% to 3%. The sample was PBMCs. All receptors come from a man aged 40-50 years in good health and CMV-seronegative.

The chain links TRBV2 to TRBJ1-4, with D perhaps matching TRBD1 (5 bases). The V and J ends lost 4 bases and 3 bases respectively, with 12 bases between them. The CDR3 extends over 15 amino acids. Germline V CDR1 and CDR2: SNHLY, FYNNEI. The CDR3 coding sequence is TGTGCCAGCAGTGTTTCCAGGGCGTCTAATGAAAAACTGTTTTTT. It encodes CASSVSRASNEKLFF.

The chain joins TRBV27 to TRBJ1-2, with D uncertain. The CDR3 runs to 14 residues. The V end lost 9 bases, the J end lost 4 bases, and 18 bases lay between the germline ends. From germline, CDR1 is MNHEY and CDR2 SMNVEV (reference sequence). Written as DNA, the CDR3 is TGTGCCAGTTGTACCCGGGAATGTTCCTATGGCTACACCTTC. Translated, it gives CASCTRECSYGYTF.

V is TRBV19 and J is TRBJ2-7; 9 bases line up with TRBD1. The germline CDR1 and CDR2 sequences are LNHDA and SQIVND (reference sequence). The V gene end was trimmed by 6 bases and the J gene end by 2 bases; junction bases not matched to a gene: 8. The CDR3 runs to 15 residues. Here the CDR3 reads CASSRDRDSTYEQYF. As DNA, the CDR3 is TGTGCCAGTAGCCGGGACAGGGATTCAACCTACGAGCAGTACTTC.

The chain joins TRBV7-8 to TRBJ2-1, with a tentative D call TRBD2 (6 bases). The CDR3 covers 15 residues. Germline CDR1 SGHVS, CDR2 FQNEAQ. The ends were cut back, 5 bases at V and 6 bases at J, with 17 bases in the middle. The CDR3 here is CASSRTGTSSNEQFF. The CDR3 bases are TGTGCCAGCAGCCGAACCGGGACTTCCAGCAATGAGCAGTTCTTC.

The chain joins TRBV30 to TRBJ1-6; D may be TRBD1 (5 bases). This CDR3 spans 12 amino acids. From germline, CDR1 is GTSNPN and CDR2 SVGIG (reference sequence). V was trimmed by 3 bases and J by 9 bases, leaving 9 bases between them. This CDR3 is CAWSQGASPLHF. DNA of the CDR3: TGTGCCTGGAGCCAGGGTGCTTCACCCCTCCACTTT.

The CDR3 sequence is CASSLARENIQYF. CDR3 in DNA: TGTGCCAGCAGCTTAGCCCGGGAAAACATTCAGTACTTC. The V call is TRBV7-8, the J call TRBJ2-4, with D uncertain. The CDR3 is made up of 13 amino acids. CDR1 SGHVS and CDR2 FQNEAQ come from the germline V gene. V was cut by 0 bases and J by 5 bases, with 5 bases left in between.

The rearrangement uses TRBV5-1 and TRBJ2-3, with 7 positions matching TRBD2. Germline CDR1 reads SGHRS; CDR2 reads YFSETQ. This CDR3 has 15 residues. V dropped 1 base and J dropped 9; count of bases not matched to a gene: 11. CDR3 loop: CASSLQRGDRGTQYF. For the CDR3, the DNA is TGCGCCAGCAGCTTGCAACGGGGGGATCGCGGAACGCAGTATTTT.

The V call is TRBV14, the J call TRBJ2-1; 11 positions match TRBD2. CDR1 and CDR2 from the germline V gene are SGHDN and FVKESK. The CDR3 spans 13 residues. V shed 4 bases, J shed 10 bases, and the junction held 3 bases outside the gene matches. This chain's CDR3 is CASSRGLAAEQFF. Here the CDR3 DNA reads TGTGCCAGCAGCCGGGGACTAGCGGCCGAGCAGTTCTTC.

As for this clone: Its ends do not fully match the called genes, so a read error is possible. The gene calls are TRBV7-9 and TRBJ1-2, with a tentative D call TRBD1 (5 bases). This CDR3 spans 12 amino acids. The germline CDR1 and CDR2 sequences are SEHNR and FQNEAQ (reference sequence). The chain's CDR3 is CSSSLEGYGYTF. The CDR3 DNA reads as TGTTCCAGCAGCCTAGAGGGGTATGGCTACACCTTC. Looking up the rest from reference TRBV7-9 and TRBJ1-2 gives the full variable domain: DTGVSQNPRHKITKRGQNVTFRCDPISEHNRLYWYRQTLGQGPEFLTYFQNEAQLEKSRLLSDRFSAERPKGSFSTLEIQRTEQGDSAMYLCSSSLEGYGYTFGSGTRLTVV.

The chain links TRBV2 to TRBJ1-5, with 7 bases identical to TRBD1. The CDR3 consists of 13 residues. CDR1 is SNHLY, CDR2 FYNNEI, per germline. J was trimmed by 4 bases and V by 3 bases; bases with no gene match: 0. CDR3 region: CASSDRGNQPQHF. The CDR3 DNA is TGTGCCAGCAGTGACAGGGGGAATCAGCCCCAGCATTTT.

The chain has TRBV29-1 and TRBJ2-7, with TRBD2 identical over 8 bases. This CDR3 has 18 residues. Germline lookup yields CDR1 SQVTM and CDR2 ANQGSEA. Losses at the gene ends were 6 bases for V and 0 bases for J; bases not matched to a gene: 19. CDR3 nucleotide sequence: TGCAGCGTCACAGGTGGGGGGTTTCCTCTAGCGGGCTCCTACGAGCAGTACTTC. As protein: CSVTGGGFPLAGSYEQYF.

The rearrangement uses TRBV28 and TRBJ1-5; TRBD1 might be the D (5 bases). There are 15 residues in the CDR3. Germline V gene sequence: CDR1 MDHEN, CDR2 SYDVKM. V was cut by 2 bases and J by 10 bases, with 18 bases left in between. CDR3 protein: CASSLKRGGGDPQHF. The CDR3 DNA reads as TGTGCCAGCAGTTTAAAGAGGGGAGGCGGTGACCCCCAGCATTTT.